Presented here are 27 T cell receptor beta chains from one specimen sequenced in a study of cytomegalovirus exposure and HLA in healthy donors. The PCR used 60 Vbeta and 13 Jbeta primers. Method: immunoSEQ multiplex PCR; TCRdb's copy keeps in-frame clones and lacks some. Here the sample spans approximately 99,000 clones, 73% being singletons. The material sequenced was PBMCs. These receptors all stem from a man aged 40-55 years in good health and CMV-seronegative.

The V call is TRBV19, the J call TRBJ1-1, with a tentative D call TRBD1 (6 bases). The germline V and J ends were trimmed by 6 bases and 2 bases, with 13 bases remaining between them. Germline lookup yields CDR1 LNHDA and CDR2 SQIVND (reference sequence). The CDR3 contains 14 residues. In nucleotides, the CDR3 is TGTGCCAGTAGGGAACAGGGATCCAACACTGAAGCTTTCTTT. Its translation is CASREQGSNTEAFF.

Comments on this clone: Compared with germline, one end of the junction differs, possibly owing to a read error. The chain is built from TRBV27 and TRBJ1-1, with D perhaps matching TRBD1 (6 bases). This CDR3 contains 16 residues. The germline gives CDR1 MNHEY, CDR2 SMNVEV (reference sequence). The CDR3 spells CASSSPFGQRGTEAFF. Written as DNA, the CDR3 is TGTGCCAGCAGTTCCCCCTTCGGACAGCGGGGAACTGAGGCTTTCTTT.

The chain is built from TRBV10-3 and TRBJ2-1; 11 nucleotides line up with TRBD1. The J segment lost 7 bases and the V segment lost 3 bases, leaving 5 bases of the junction unmatched. The CDR3 consists of 15 residues. Looked up from germline, CDR1 is ENHRY and CDR2 is SYGVKD. The CDR3 coding sequence is TGTGCCATCAGTGATTATAGGGACAGGGGGAATGAGCAGTTCTTC. Translated, it gives CAISDYRDRGNEQFF.

The genes are TRBV5-1 and TRBJ2-7; D is perhaps TRBD2 (6 bases). Germline-derived CDR1 and CDR2 are SGHRS and YFSETQ. The CDR3 is 15 amino acids. Trimming removed 1 base at V and 2 bases at J, with 13 bases between. This CDR3 reads CASSLRGGGTYEQYF. CDR3 in DNA: TGCGCCAGCAGCTTGCGAGGCGGAGGGACCTACGAGCAGTACTTC.

This clone appeared a few times. J is TRBJ2-5 and V is TRBV29-1; 14 nucleotides line up with TRBD2. The V gene's germline CDR1 is SQVTM and CDR2 ANQGSEA. The CDR3 spans 13 residues. Unmatched junction bases numbered 1, after V lost 6 bases and J lost 4 bases. The DNA of the CDR3 is TGCAGCGTGACTAGCGGGAGGGCAGAGACCCAGTACTTC. Translating it yields CSVTSGRAETQYF.

CDR3 sequence reads: CASSPWEGEKLFF. For the CDR3, the DNA is TGTGCCAGCAGCCCCTGGGAGGGTGAAAAACTGTTTTTT. The rearrangement links TRBV9 to TRBJ1-4; D remains ambiguous. The CDR3 runs to 13 residues. In germline, CDR1 is SGDLS, CDR2 YYNGEE. The V end lost 4 bases, the J end lost 7 bases, and 11 bases lay between the germline ends.

V is TRBV10-2 and J is TRBJ2-3, with 9 nucleotides matching TRBD1. CDR1 and CDR2 (germline): WSHSY, SAAADI. The CDR3 runs 13 residues. The V segment lost 5 bases and the J segment 4 bases; nucleotides outside the gene matches: 1. For the CDR3, the DNA is TGCGCCAGCAGTAGGGACAGGGCAGATACGCAGTATTTT. This encodes CASSRDRADTQYF.

The chain employs TRBV5-1 and TRBJ2-5; maybe TRBD1 (6 bases). The germline V gene encodes CDR1 SGHRS and CDR2 YFSETQ. The CDR3 spans 16 residues. V lost 1 base and J 5 bases, leaving 18 bases between the germline ends. CDR3 residues: CASSLIPQGSKETQYF. The DNA for the CDR3 is TGCGCCAGCAGCTTGATCCCACAGGGAAGCAAGGAGACCCAGTACTTC.

This clone occurred once. The chain couples TRBV28 to TRBJ1-6; D uncertain. The CDR3 length is 15 residues. The V gene lost 6 bases and the J gene lost 0 bases, with 9 bases spanning the gap. Germline V lookup: CDR1 MDHEN, CDR2 SYDVKM. The CDR3 DNA reads TGTGCCAGCAGGGACTATAGCTCCTATAATTCACCCCTCCACTTT. As protein: CASRDYSSYNSPLHF.

V is TRBV2 and J is TRBJ2-7; weak D call: TRBD1 (6 bases). Germline V gives CDR1 SNHLY, CDR2 FYNNEI. The CDR3 totals 14 residues. V lost 7 bases, J lost 7 bases, and 20 bases lay in between. The CDR3 sequence is CASTPTGLSSEQYF. The CDR3 nucleotides read TGTGCCAGCACCCCGACAGGTTTGAGCAGTGAGCAGTACTTC.

The J gene is TRBJ2-5, the V gene TRBV5-4; no firm D call. With 0 bases removed from V and 4 bases from J, the gap between germline ends came to 7 bases. In germline, CDR1 is SGHNT, CDR2 YYREEE (reference sequence). The CDR3 runs to 13 residues. The CDR3 sequence is CASSLDPRETQYF. The CDR3 DNA follows: TGTGCCAGCAGCTTGGATCCTAGAGAGACCCAGTACTTC.

The V and J genes are TRBV2 and TRBJ1-1, with D unresolved. This CDR3 contains 12 residues. V was cut by 3 bases and J by 5 bases, with 7 bases left in between. Per the germline V gene, CDR1 is SNHLY and CDR2 is FYNNEI. The CDR3 DNA follows: TGTGCCAGCAGTGAGGGGAGGACTGAAGCTTTCTTT. It specifies CASSEGRTEAFF. Full variable domain (remainder filled in from reference TRBV2 and TRBJ1-1): EPEVTQTPSHQVTQMGQEVILRCVPISNHLYFYWYRQILGQKVEFLVSFYNNEISEKSEIFDDQFSVERPDGSNFTLKIRSTKLEDSAMYFCASSEGRTEAFFGQGTRLTVV.

The rearrangement joins TRBV18 to TRBJ1-6; 7 bases map to TRBD1. The CDR3 extends over 15 amino acids. Germline V gives CDR1 KGHSH, CDR2 LQKENI. Losses at the gene ends were 6 bases for V and 4 bases for J; bases not matched to a gene: 6. CDR3 DNA: TGTGCCAGCTCTCGGGACAGTAGTTATAATTCACCCCTCCACTTT. Protein product: CASSRDSSYNSPLHF.

The chain couples TRBV5-1 to TRBJ1-5, with TRBD1 identical over 9 bases. The germline CDR1 and CDR2 sequences are SGHRS and YFSETQ. V trimming: 4 bases; J trimming: 6 bases; junction bases outside the gene matches: 8. The CDR3 consists of 15 residues. CDR3 amino acids: CASSPDRGQGQPQHF. The CDR3, as DNA: TGCGCCAGCAGCCCTGACAGGGGACAGGGTCAGCCCCAGCATTTT.

V gene TRBV5-1 combines with J gene TRBJ2-7; TRBD2 matches 11 bases. This CDR3 is 16 amino acids long. The germline gives CDR1 SGHRS, CDR2 YFSETQ. V trimming: 4 bases; J trimming: 2 bases; junction bases outside the gene matches: 8. CDR3 sequence: CASSRPGLADPYEQYF. CDR3 DNA sequence: TGCGCCAGCAGCCGCCCGGGACTAGCGGATCCCTACGAGCAGTACTTC. Looking up the rest from reference TRBV5-1 and TRBJ2-7 gives the full variable domain: KAGVTQTPRYLIKTRGQQVTLSCSPISGHRSVSWYQQTPGQGLQFLFEYFSETQRNKGNFPGRFSGRQFSNSRSEMNVSTLELGDSALYLCASSRPGLADPYEQYFGPGTRLTVT.

This clone was seen a single time. This chain uses TRBV27 with TRBJ2-7; TRBD1 agrees at 7 bases. V lost 8 bases, J lost 5 bases, and 15 bases stayed unmatched. CDR1 and CDR2 from the germline V gene are MNHEY and SMNVEV (reference sequence). This CDR3 contains 15 residues. CDR3 sequence reads: CASRLITGAKDEQYF. DNA of the CDR3: TGTGCCAGCCGACTCATTACAGGGGCCAAGGACGAGCAGTACTTC.

The CDR3 nucleotides read TGTGCCAGCAGGGGGGGTTCCTACGAGCAGTACTTC. The encoded protein is CASRGGSYEQYF. This chain links TRBV2 with TRBJ2-7; D perhaps matches TRBD2 (6 bases). Germline V lookup: CDR1 SNHLY, CDR2 FYNNEI. V shed 6 bases and J shed 1 base, with 7 bases lying between them. CDR3 length: 12 amino acids. Filled out from reference TRBV2 and TRBJ2-7, the complete variable domain reads EPEVTQTPSHQVTQMGQEVILRCVPISNHLYFYWYRQILGQKVEFLVSFYNNEISEKSEIFDDQFSVERPDGSNFTLKIRSTKLEDSAMYFCASRGGSYEQYFGPGTRLTVT.

The chain employs TRBV7-9 and TRBJ1-6; D gene uncertain. The V and J ends lost 7 bases and 0 bases respectively, with 7 bases between them. CDR3 size: 14 residues. The germline V gene encodes CDR1 SEHNR and CDR2 FQNEAQ (reference sequence). CDR3 DNA sequence: TGTGCCAGCACCTCGAGCTCCTATAATTCACCCCTCCACTTT. Protein: CASTSSSYNSPLHF.

This clone came up a few times. The CDR3 nucleotides read TGTGCCAGCAGTTTATGGGACAATCGTGGAAAACTGTTTTTT. Its protein is CASSLWDNRGKLFF. The rearrangement links TRBV28 to TRBJ1-4; a possible D gene is TRBD1 (5 bases). The V gene lost 0 bases and the J gene lost 10 bases, with 12 bases spanning the gap. Germline V gene lookup returns CDR1 MDHEN and CDR2 SYDVKM. The CDR3 totals 14 residues.

The chain joins TRBV11-2 to TRBJ2-7; 13 positions agree with TRBD2. The CDR3 has 16 residues. Germline CDR1 reads SGHAT; CDR2 reads FQNNGV. V shed 5 bases and J 3 bases; nucleotides not matched to a gene: 7. The CDR3 reads CASSPGLAGSLYEQYF. The CDR3, as DNA: TGTGCCAGCAGCCCGGGACTAGCGGGGAGTCTCTACGAGCAGTACTTC.

In DNA form, the CDR3 reads TGTGCCAGCAACTCGGACGGACTTTTAGCCAAAAACATTCAGTACTTC. This codes for CASNSDGLLAKNIQYF. The chain employs TRBV9 and TRBJ2-4; tentative D call: TRBD2 (5 bases). Germline V lookup: CDR1 SGDLS, CDR2 YYNGEE. V was pared by 6 bases and J by 0 bases, with 16 bases between. The CDR3 extends over 16 amino acids.

The gene calls are TRBV7-3 and TRBJ1-1; D unresolved. The V and J ends lost 1 base and 3 bases respectively, with 12 bases between them. Per germline, CDR1 SGHTA and CDR2 FQGTGA. CDR3 length: 15 amino acids. The CDR3 coding sequence is TGTGCCAGCAGCTTAAATCGGGGTGGAGACACTGAAGCTTTCTTT. Encoded protein: CASSLNRGGDTEAFF.

The V and J genes are TRBV15 and TRBJ2-7; 9 nucleotides align to TRBD1. The CDR3 is 13 amino acids. Germline V gene sequence: CDR1 LNHNV, CDR2 YYDKDF (reference sequence). Trimming at V came to 6 bases and at J to 5 bases, leaving 5 bases not matched to a gene. In nucleotides, the CDR3 is TGTGCCACCAGGGGGACAGGGTCCCACGAGCAGTACTTC. Translating it yields CATRGTGSHEQYF.

In nucleotides, the CDR3 is TGTGCCAGCACCTTAGGGGCTAGGGTGAACACTGAAGCTTTCTTT. Protein sequence: CASTLGARVNTEAFF. The chain recombines TRBV6-1 with TRBJ1-1; tentative D call: TRBD1 (5 bases). The germline CDR1 and CDR2 sequences are MNHNS and SASEGT. Trimming cost V 7 bases and J 0 bases, with 15 bases left between them. CDR3 size: 15 residues.

The chain employs TRBV4-1 and TRBJ2-7; TRBD1 agrees at 7 bases. CDR3 size: 15 residues. J lost 2 bases, V lost 1 base, and 5 bases had no gene match. The germline V gene encodes CDR1 MGHRA and CDR2 YSYEKL. CDR3 sequence: CASSQARGPPYEQYF. As DNA, the CDR3 is TGCGCCAGCAGCCAAGCGAGGGGGCCACCCTACGAGCAGTACTTC.

This clone showed up just a few times. This rearrangement joins TRBV11-3 to TRBJ2-2; 7 bases agree with TRBD1. The CDR3 is 17 amino acids. Germline-derived CDR1 and CDR2 are SGHNT and YENEEA. The V gene end was trimmed by 2 bases and the J gene end by 6 bases; junction bases not matched to a gene: 12. CDR3 sequence: CASSLSYGTAFPGELFF. As DNA, the CDR3 is TGTGCCAGCAGCTTATCATACGGGACAGCGTTTCCCGGGGAGCTGTTTTTT.

The chain carries TRBV4-1 and TRBJ1-2, with TRBD1 matching 7 bases. CDR3 length: 16 residues. Germline V gene sequence: CDR1 MGHRA, CDR2 YSYEKL. V shed 4 bases, J shed 4 bases, and the junction held 12 bases outside the gene matches. CDR3 residues: CASSPSLRDSIYGYTF. The CDR3 coding sequence is TGCGCCAGCAGCCCTTCTCTCCGGGACAGCATCTATGGCTACACCTTC.